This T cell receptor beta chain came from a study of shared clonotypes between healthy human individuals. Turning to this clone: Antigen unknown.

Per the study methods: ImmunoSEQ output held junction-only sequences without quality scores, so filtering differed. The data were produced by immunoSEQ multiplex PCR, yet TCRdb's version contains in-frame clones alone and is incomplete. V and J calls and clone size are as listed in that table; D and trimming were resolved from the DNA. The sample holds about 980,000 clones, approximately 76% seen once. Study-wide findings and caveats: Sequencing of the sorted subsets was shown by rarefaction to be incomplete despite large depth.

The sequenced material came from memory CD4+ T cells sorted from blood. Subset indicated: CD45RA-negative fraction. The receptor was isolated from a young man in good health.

The CDR3 spells CASTGGLTEAFF. Written as DNA, the CDR3 is TGTGCCAGCACCGGGGGGCTCACTGAAGCTTTCTTT. The chain recombines TRBV7-9 with TRBJ1-1; D is possibly TRBD1 (6 bases). CDR1 is SEHNR and CDR2 is FQNEAQ in the germline V gene (reference sequence). The CDR3 contains 12 residues. V lost 7 bases and J 4 bases, leaving 10 bases between the germline ends.